This T cell receptor (beta chain) appears in the sequencing data of a study of shared clonotypes between healthy human individuals. Study-wide results and limits: Across subsets, estimated richness was generally greater for naive than for memory populations.

Sequenced by immunoSEQ multiplex PCR; TCRdb stores in-frame clones only, minus some. The table records about 680,000 clones, around 73% of them present only once. The table lists this clone with a few counts. Its antigen is unidentified. Sample: memory CD4+ T cells sorted from blood. Subset reported: CD45RA-negative fraction. This clonotype was sampled from a woman under 40 in good health.

CDR3 sequence reads: CASRDTGTSGRHGYTF. CDR3 DNA sequence: TGTGCCAGTAGGGACACCGGGACATCGGGTCGCCATGGCTACACCTTC. The V gene is TRBV19, the J gene TRBJ1-2; perhaps TRBD1 as D (6 bases). Trimming stripped 6 bases from V and 6 bases from J, with 23 bases between. Per the germline V gene, CDR1 is LNHDA and CDR2 is SQIVND (reference sequence). The CDR3 loop spans 16 amino acids.